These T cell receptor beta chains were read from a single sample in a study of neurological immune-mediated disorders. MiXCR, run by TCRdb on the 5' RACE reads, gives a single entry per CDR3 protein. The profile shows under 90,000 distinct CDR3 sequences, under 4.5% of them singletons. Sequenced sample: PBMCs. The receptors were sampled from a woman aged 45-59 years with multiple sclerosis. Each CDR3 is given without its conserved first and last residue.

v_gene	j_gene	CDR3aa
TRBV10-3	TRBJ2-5	AISGWTGWETQY
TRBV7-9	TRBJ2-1	ASSLDRGRYNEQF
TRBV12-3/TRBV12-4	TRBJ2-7	ASSFYPGTGDYEQY
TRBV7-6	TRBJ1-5	ASSLEQDQPQH
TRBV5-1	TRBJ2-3	ASSLGVGQPSVDTQY
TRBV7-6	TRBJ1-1	ASSLASGGIGTEAF
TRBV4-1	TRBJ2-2	ASSQGTGLTGELF
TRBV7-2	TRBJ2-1	ASSSRWGAGGDEQF
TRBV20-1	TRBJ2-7	SASQLAYEQY
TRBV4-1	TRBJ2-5	ASSQATIETQY
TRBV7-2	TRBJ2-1	ASTPGSGGGGQF
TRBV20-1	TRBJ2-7	SAPGRTYEQY
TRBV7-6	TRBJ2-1	ASMAGGSYNEQF
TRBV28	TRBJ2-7	ASSPSGGGQAYEQY
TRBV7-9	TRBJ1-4	ASSRVLTNEKLF
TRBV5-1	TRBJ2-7	ASSPGRGAYEQY
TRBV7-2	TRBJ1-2	ASSLGTGFGYT
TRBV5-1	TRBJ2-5	ASSLVVAGPEETQY
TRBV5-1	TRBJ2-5	ASRVLAGAQETQY
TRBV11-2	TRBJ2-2	ASSLVDTGELF
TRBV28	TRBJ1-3	ASREGNTGNTIY
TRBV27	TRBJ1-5	ASSLDPGQPQH
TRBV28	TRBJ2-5	ASSLPGDQETQY
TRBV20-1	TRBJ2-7	SVSSGGAYEQY
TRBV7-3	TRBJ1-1	ASSLATGTEAF
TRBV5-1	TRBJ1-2	ASSFDQGPEGYT
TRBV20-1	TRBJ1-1	SAREDGNTEAF
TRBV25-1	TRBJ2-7	ASSESSGGAGSYEQY
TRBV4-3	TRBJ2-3	ASSQDGGTRFFDTQY
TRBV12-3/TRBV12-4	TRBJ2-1	ASSGGGGGDEQF
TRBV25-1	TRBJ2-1	ASRGSYNEQF
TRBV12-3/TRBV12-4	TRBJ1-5	ASSLGPYILWTQN
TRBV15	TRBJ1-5	ATSRGTDSNKTQN
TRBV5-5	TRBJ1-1	ASSPAGTGTEAF
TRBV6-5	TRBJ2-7	ASREQGASSREQY